A selection of T cell receptor beta chains follows, all from one sample in a study of response to subunit inactivated influenza vaccine. TCRdb called the RT-PCR reads again in MiXCR, with one record for every CDR3 protein. The sample includes around 850,000 distinct CDR3 sequences, approximately 18% of them seen just once. Sequencing was performed on PBMCs from blood, taken 4 to 6 days after vaccination. Receptors originate from a man aged 50 to 59 who received an inactivated influenza vaccine. Both conserved end residues are part of each CDR3. The order of the fields is CDR3 DNA, CDR3 protein, J gene, D gene, V gene, clone size. D genes are given only for firm matches. Where a row states a size, it is once, few, many or the class of an expanded clone; other rows omit it.

CDR3 DNA: TGTGCCAGCAGCCCTGCCCGACAGGGGCAGTCTGGAAACACCATATATTTT
CDR3 protein: CASSPARQGQSGNTIYF
J gene: TRBJ1-3
D gene: TRBD1
V gene: TRBV5-6
clone size: few

CDR3 DNA: TGTGCCAGCAGTTACTTAGGGACTGAAGCTTTCTTT
CDR3 protein: CASSYLGTEAFF
J gene: TRBJ1-1
D gene: -
V gene: TRBV6-6
clone size: few

CDR3 DNA: TGTGCCAGCAGCCCGGGGGCACAAAGTAATTCACCCCTCCACTTT
CDR3 protein: CASSPGAQSNSPLHF
J gene: TRBJ1-6
D gene: -
V gene: TRBV7-2
clone size: few

CDR3 DNA: TGTGCCAGCAGTCCTTCCGGGAGCTATGGCTACACCTTC
CDR3 protein: CASSPSGSYGYTF
J gene: TRBJ1-2
D gene: -
V gene: TRBV12-3/TRBV12-4
clone size: many

CDR3 DNA: TGTGCCAGCAGCTTAATACACAAACAGAATGAGCAGTTCTTC
CDR3 protein: CASSLIHKQNEQFF
J gene: TRBJ2-1
D gene: -
V gene: TRBV7-3
clone size: few

CDR3 DNA: TGCAGTGCTAGAGAAGGGCCCACAGATACGCAGTATTTT
CDR3 protein: CSAREGPTDTQYF
J gene: TRBJ2-3
D gene: -
V gene: TRBV20-1
clone size: few

CDR3 DNA: TGTGCCAGCAGCTTAGAGGGGACGGGTTGGAATGAGCAGTTCTTC
CDR3 protein: CASSLEGTGWNEQFF
J gene: TRBJ2-1
D gene: -
V gene: TRBV11-3
clone size: few

CDR3 DNA: TGTGCCAGCAGCTTATTCTCTAGCGGGCACAATGAGCAGTTCTTC
CDR3 protein: CASSLFSSGHNEQFF
J gene: TRBJ2-1
D gene: TRBD2
V gene: TRBV7-8
clone size: few

CDR3 DNA: TGTGCCAGCAGCAGCACCTCCGGGACTACTTCCTCCTACGAGCAGTACTTC
CDR3 protein: CASSSTSGTTSSYEQYF
J gene: TRBJ2-7
D gene: TRBD2
V gene: TRBV5-6
clone size: -

CDR3 DNA: TGCGCCAGCAGCTCCCCCGGGACTAGCGGGGAGACCCAGTACTTC
CDR3 protein: CASSSPGTSGETQYF
J gene: TRBJ2-5
D gene: TRBD2
V gene: TRBV4-1
clone size: -

CDR3 DNA: TGTGCCAGCAGAAGGGCAGGAGGCACAGATACGCAGTATTTT
CDR3 protein: CASRRAGGTDTQYF
J gene: TRBJ2-3
D gene: -
V gene: TRBV11-2
clone size: many

CDR3 DNA: TGTGCCAGCAGTCCGCGACAGGACAATCAGCCCCAGCATTTT
CDR3 protein: CASSPRQDNQPQHF
J gene: TRBJ1-5
D gene: -
V gene: TRBV28
clone size: -

CDR3 DNA: TGTGCCAGCAGCCCCCAACCAGGGGGCGCCGGCTATGGCTACACCTTC
CDR3 protein: CASSPQPGGAGYGYTF
J gene: TRBJ1-2
D gene: TRBD1
V gene: TRBV6-1
clone size: -

CDR3 DNA: TGTGCCATCCTATCGGGAGTAGGCCATGAGCAGTTCTTC
CDR3 protein: CAILSGVGHEQFF
J gene: TRBJ2-1
D gene: -
V gene: TRBV10-3
clone size: -

CDR3 DNA: TGCAGCGTTGAAGCAGGTCGCGACGGCTACGAGCAGTACTTC
CDR3 protein: CSVEAGRDGYEQYF
J gene: TRBJ2-7
D gene: -
V gene: TRBV29-1
clone size: few

CDR3 DNA: TGTGCCACCAGTGACTTTAGGGGGGGTGTAACAGATACGCAGTATTTT
CDR3 protein: CATSDFRGGVTDTQYF
J gene: TRBJ2-3
D gene: -
V gene: TRBV24-1
clone size: -

CDR3 DNA: TGTGCCAGCGGCTGGATCGGGACAGGGAGTTCCGGGGAGCTGTTTTTT
CDR3 protein: CASGWIGTGSSGELFF
J gene: TRBJ2-2
D gene: TRBD1
V gene: TRBV12-3/TRBV12-4
clone size: many

CDR3 DNA: TGTGCCAGCAGCGTTCAGGGACTAGGGGGATACAATGAGCAGTTCTTC
CDR3 protein: CASSVQGLGGYNEQFF
J gene: TRBJ2-1
D gene: TRBD2
V gene: TRBV7-8
clone size: few

CDR3 DNA: TGTGCCAGCAGTTTATGGGCTCCAACGAGCAATCAGCCCCAGCATTTT
CDR3 protein: CASSLWAPTSNQPQHF
J gene: TRBJ1-5
D gene: -
V gene: TRBV27
clone size: -

CDR3 DNA: TGTGCCTGGAGTGTAGGCCGCGTAGGGCAGTACTTC
CDR3 protein: CAWSVGRVGQYF
J gene: TRBJ2-7
D gene: -
V gene: TRBV30
clone size: few

CDR3 DNA: TGTGCCAGCTCGCGGGACCCCTATGGCTACACCTTC
CDR3 protein: CASSRDPYGYTF
J gene: TRBJ1-2
D gene: -
V gene: TRBV18
clone size: few

CDR3 DNA: TGTGCCAGCAGTCGGACAGGTCCCCTTTTGTTCTCCGGGCACTATGGCTACACCTTC
CDR3 protein: CASSRTGPLLFSGHYGYTF
J gene: TRBJ1-2
D gene: TRBD1
V gene: TRBV11-1
clone size: -

CDR3 DNA: TGTGCCATCAGTGAGTCGGGGTGGGGGAGCCGCACCGAGCAGTACTTC
CDR3 protein: CAISESGWGSRTEQYF
J gene: TRBJ2-7
D gene: -
V gene: TRBV10-3
clone size: -

CDR3 DNA: TGTGCCAGCAGCCAAGAGGGTGCGAACACCGGGGAGCTGTTTTTT
CDR3 protein: CASSQEGANTGELFF
J gene: TRBJ2-2
D gene: -
V gene: TRBV4-2
clone size: -

CDR3 DNA: TGTGCCAGCAGGACTAGCGGGGGGCCCCATACGCAGTATTTT
CDR3 protein: CASRTSGGPHTQYF
J gene: TRBJ2-3
D gene: TRBD2
V gene: TRBV5-6
clone size: few

CDR3 DNA: TGCAGTGCTAGCAAACTAGCGGGAGGGAAGTACAATGAGCAGTTCTTC
CDR3 protein: CSASKLAGGKYNEQFF
J gene: TRBJ2-1
D gene: TRBD2
V gene: TRBV20-1
clone size: -

CDR3 DNA: TGTGCCAGCAAGACAGGGGGTCGGGTTGAAGCTTTCTTT
CDR3 protein: CASKTGGRVEAFF
J gene: TRBJ1-1
D gene: TRBD1
V gene: TRBV6-1
clone size: few

CDR3 DNA: TGTGCCAGCGAACGACAAGATCAGCCCCAGCATTTT
CDR3 protein: CASERQDQPQHF
J gene: TRBJ1-5
D gene: -
V gene: TRBV6-6
clone size: many

CDR3 DNA: TGTGCCAGCACTCTGGGGGCAATTGCCCTAGATACGCAGTATTTT
CDR3 protein: CASTLGAIALDTQYF
J gene: TRBJ2-3
D gene: -
V gene: TRBV7-2
clone size: few

CDR3 DNA: TGCGCCAGCAGCTTGGAGACTAGAAACACCGGGGAGCTGTTTTTT
CDR3 protein: CASSLETRNTGELFF
J gene: TRBJ2-2
D gene: -
V gene: TRBV5-1
clone size: few

CDR3 DNA: TGTGCCGGATCCGACCCGAACACCGGGGAGCTGTTTTTT
CDR3 protein: CAGSDPNTGELFF
J gene: TRBJ2-2
D gene: -
V gene: TRBV7-9
clone size: -

CDR3 DNA: TGCGCCAGCAGCCCCTCCCCCGGGACAGGGACTGAAAAACTGTTTTTT
CDR3 protein: CASSPSPGTGTEKLFF
J gene: TRBJ1-4
D gene: TRBD1
V gene: TRBV5-1
clone size: -

CDR3 DNA: TGCGCCAGCAGCCAAGATGCCCAGGCCCGTAGGCAGTTCTTC
CDR3 protein: CASSQDAQARRQFF
J gene: TRBJ2-1
D gene: -
V gene: TRBV4-3
clone size: few

CDR3 DNA: TGCGCCAGCAGCCAAGGCAGGGCAGACCAAAACATTCAGTACTTC
CDR3 protein: CASSQGRADQNIQYF
J gene: TRBJ2-4
D gene: -
V gene: TRBV4-3
clone size: -

CDR3 DNA: TGCAGTGCTAGTCTGGGGGCCCGAAAGACCCAGTACTTC
CDR3 protein: CSASLGARKTQYF
J gene: TRBJ2-5
D gene: -
V gene: TRBV20-1
clone size: many

CDR3 DNA: TGCAGTGCGGAGGGCAAAGCCTACGAGCAGTACTTC
CDR3 protein: CSAEGKAYEQYF
J gene: TRBJ2-7
D gene: -
V gene: TRBV20-1
clone size: -

CDR3 DNA: TGCGCCAGCAGCCAAGATCGGACAGTAGGAAAACTGTTTTTT
CDR3 protein: CASSQDRTVGKLFF
J gene: TRBJ1-4
D gene: -
V gene: TRBV4-3
clone size: few

CDR3 DNA: TGTGCCAGCAGAGCGGGACAGGGGTTACAGCCCCAGCATTTT
CDR3 protein: CASRAGQGLQPQHF
J gene: TRBJ1-5
D gene: TRBD1
V gene: TRBV6-1
clone size: few

CDR3 DNA: TGCAGTGCTAGTCCGGGAGGGCCCTACGAGCAGTACTTC
CDR3 protein: CSASPGGPYEQYF
J gene: TRBJ2-7
D gene: TRBD2
V gene: TRBV20-1
clone size: -

CDR3 DNA: TGTGCCAGCAAGCTCTTGGAACAGGGTTTGGTGCAGTTCTTC
CDR3 protein: CASKLLEQGLVQFF
J gene: TRBJ2-1
D gene: -
V gene: TRBV11-2
clone size: -

CDR3 DNA: TGCGCCAGCAGCTTGGAAGGGGGGCTGGAGACCCAGTACTTC
CDR3 protein: CASSLEGGLETQYF
J gene: TRBJ2-5
D gene: -
V gene: TRBV5-1
clone size: few

CDR3 DNA: TGTGCCAGCAGCCCCGGCGTGGCCAACGTCCTGACTTTC
CDR3 protein: CASSPGVANVLTF
J gene: TRBJ2-6
D gene: -
V gene: TRBV11-2
clone size: -

CDR3 DNA: TGTGCCAGCAGCGTAGGCCGGGAAAATGGCATTCAGTACTTC
CDR3 protein: CASSVGRENGIQYF
J gene: TRBJ2-4
D gene: -
V gene: TRBV9
clone size: few

CDR3 DNA: TGTGCCAGCAGCTACACAGGGTCTGGGGCTTTCTTT
CDR3 protein: CASSYTGSGAFF
J gene: TRBJ1-1
D gene: -
V gene: TRBV11-2
clone size: -

CDR3 DNA: TGTGCCAGCAGTTTATTGATGAACACCGGGGAGCTGTTTTTT
CDR3 protein: CASSLLMNTGELFF
J gene: TRBJ2-2
D gene: -
V gene: TRBV12-3/TRBV12-4
clone size: many

CDR3 DNA: TGTGCCAGCAGCTTAGGGGACAGATACTACGAGCAGTACTTC
CDR3 protein: CASSLGDRYYEQYF
J gene: TRBJ2-7
D gene: TRBD1
V gene: TRBV11-2
clone size: few

CDR3 DNA: TGTGCCAGCAGCTTACAAAACCGCTTAAACAATGAGCAGTTCTTC
CDR3 protein: CASSLQNRLNNEQFF
J gene: TRBJ2-1
D gene: -
V gene: TRBV7-8
clone size: few

CDR3 DNA: TGTGCCAGCAGCTTATCCGATGGGGTAGATACGCAGTATTTT
CDR3 protein: CASSLSDGVDTQYF
J gene: TRBJ2-3
D gene: -
V gene: TRBV7-9
clone size: few

CDR3 DNA: TGCAGTGCTATGGGGGTCCGTCGCACAGATACGCAGTATTTT
CDR3 protein: CSAMGVRRTDTQYF
J gene: TRBJ2-3
D gene: -
V gene: TRBV20-1
clone size: many

CDR3 DNA: TGTGCCAGCAGCAACGACAGGGACCCTGACTCCTATAATTCACCCCTCCACTTT
CDR3 protein: CASSNDRDPDSYNSPLHF
J gene: TRBJ1-6
D gene: TRBD1
V gene: TRBV6-2/TRBV6-3
clone size: few